Listed below are T cell receptor beta chains from one sample, sequenced in a study of cytomegalovirus exposure and HLA in healthy donors. The repertoire was sequenced with immunoSEQ multiplex PCR; TCRdb's copy has only in-frame clones and lacks some. This table has some 180,000 clones, about 78% appearing once. The sample was PBMCs. The receptors were gathered from a woman in her twenties or thirties in good health and CMV-seronegative. The CDR3 runs from the conserved cysteine through the conserved F or W. D genes are given only for firm matches. Where a row states a size, it is once, few, many or the class of an expanded clone; other rows omit it.

j_call d_call v_call clone_size cdr3_nt cdr3_aa
TRBJ1-1 TRBD1 TRBV4-1 . TGCGCCAGCAGCCTAGGACAGGGATATGAAGCTTTCTTT CASSLGQGYEAFF
TRBJ1-2 TRBD1 TRBV27 few TGTGCCAGCAGTTGGGCAGGGGGTAACTATGGCTACACCTTC CASSWAGGNYGYTF
TRBJ2-3 . TRBV7-2 . TGTGCCAGCAGCTTAAGGAGCGGAACAGATACGCAGTATTTT CASSLRSGTDTQYF
TRBJ2-2 . TRBV14 . TGTGCCAGCAGCCAACCGGGGTACACCGGGGAGCTGTTTTTT CASSQPGYTGELFF
TRBJ2-3 . TRBV4-1 few TGCGCCAGCACCCCCCGCTGGGGGGGCACAGATACGCAGTATTTT CASTPRWGGTDTQYF
TRBJ2-2 TRBD2 TRBV7-2 . TGTGCCAGCAGTCGTTCCGGGACTAGTGCGGCCGGGGAGCTGTTTTTT CASSRSGTSAAGELFF
TRBJ2-1 TRBD2 TRBV4-2 . TGTGCCAGCAGCCAACAATGGGGACTAGCGGTCGATGAGCAGTTCTTC CASSQQWGLAVDEQFF
TRBJ2-7 TRBD2 TRBV5-1 . TGCGCCAGCAGGCTAGCGGGTTCCTACGAGCAGTACTTC CASRLAGSYEQYF
TRBJ2-1 TRBD2 TRBV10-3 few TGTGCCATCAGTGAGTCGGCTAGCGGGGGGGCCTTTGAGCAGTTCTTC CAISESASGGAFEQFF
TRBJ2-7 TRBD2 TRBV11-2 once TGTGCCAGCAGCTTAGACGGGACTAGCGGCTACGAGCAGTACTTC CASSLDGTSGYEQYF
TRBJ1-1 . TRBV28 . TGTGCCAGCAGCCGCAGGGGTACTGAAGCTTTCTTT CASSRRGTEAFF
TRBJ2-7 . TRBV29-1 . TGCAGCGTTGAAGATCGGATACAGTCCTACGAGCAGTACTTC CSVEDRIQSYEQYF
TRBJ2-3 TRBD2 TRBV7-9 . TGTGCCAGCAGCCCCACCGGGACTAGCGGGAGGTTGCCGGATACGCAGTATTTT CASSPTGTSGRLPDTQYF
TRBJ2-7 TRBD1 TRBV15 once TGTGCCACCAGCAGAGAGGAACAGGGGGTATCCTACGAGCAGTACTTC CATSREEQGVSYEQYF
TRBJ2-3 . TRBV9 . TGTGCCAGCAGCATTCGTACAGATACGCAGTATTTT CASSIRTDTQYF
TRBJ2-7 . TRBV6-1 . TGTGCCAGCAGACAACAGTACAGGGACCACGAGCAGTACTTC CASRQQYRDHEQYF
TRBJ2-1 . TRBV7-2 once TGTGCCAGCAGCTTAGAAGGTTGGAGAGCGCCCTACAATGAGCAGTTCTTC CASSLEGWRAPYNEQFF
TRBJ2-7 . TRBV6-5 few TGTGCCAGCGGCACAGACCCACCAGGGGAGCAGTACTTC CASGTDPPGEQYF
TRBJ2-1 TRBD2 TRBV10-3 . TGTGCCATCAGACTCCCTGGGACTAGCGGGAGAAACCACAATGAGCAGTTCTTC CAIRLPGTSGRNHNEQFF
TRBJ1-1 . TRBV4-2 once TGTGCCAGCAGCCCGGAAAAGGGGACTGAAGCTTTCTTT CASSPEKGTEAFF
TRBJ1-2 . TRBV6-1 . TGTGCCAGCAGCGCCCAACAGATCTATGGCTACACCTTC CASSAQQIYGYTF
TRBJ2-5 TRBD1 TRBV6-5 . TGTGCCAGCGAGAGGGAACAGGGGGCAGAGGCCCAGTACTTC CASEREQGAEAQYF
TRBJ2-2 TRBD1 TRBV7-3 once TGTGCCAGCAGCGCGACAGGGGGTATCGGGGAGCTGTTTTTT CASSATGGIGELFF
TRBJ1-5 . TRBV16 . TGTGCCAGCAGCCATGGCTTGGAGAGCAATCAGCCCCAGCATTTT CASSHGLESNQPQHF
TRBJ1-4 . TRBV2 few TGTGCCAGCTACACTGGGACATCCGAAAAACTGTTTTTT CASYTGTSEKLFF
TRBJ2-7 . TRBV11-2 few TGTGCCAGCAGCTTGGGTTATCAGGGAAGTCGGGAGCAGTACTTC CASSLGYQGSREQYF
TRBJ2-1 TRBD2 TRBV5-1 . TGCGCCAGCAGGCCGGGACTAGCGGGAGTTCCTTGGGATGAGCAGTTCTTC CASRPGLAGVPWDEQFF
TRBJ1-5 TRBD1 TRBV18 . TGTGCCAGCTCACTTATGACAGGGGTCAATCAGCCCCAGCATTTT CASSLMTGVNQPQHF
TRBJ1-1 TRBD1 TRBV27 few TGTGCCAGCAGTTTACGACAGGGGGCTGAAGCTTTCTTT CASSLRQGAEAFF
TRBJ1-1 TRBD1 TRBV5-4 . TGTGCCGTCACAGGGGGCAGCGGCACTGAAGCTTTCTTT CAVTGGSGTEAFF